The next 6 T cell receptor beta chains were all read from a single sample in a study of human T cells and chemical hapten exposure. Described time point: patch test 1, 2 weeks after DPC sensitization. Sample treatment: therapeutic diphenylcyclopropenone sensitization with weekly scalp DPC. TCRdb re-called the RACE reads through MiXCR, storing one row per CDR3 protein. The sample records over 75,000 distinct CDR3 sequences, approximately 8% being singletons. Here the sequenced sample was whole blood, taken in connection with sensitization to the hapten diphenylcyclopropenone (DPC). The receptors here all came from a woman in her 30s with alopecia areata. Some clones in this sample may be carry-over from other donors' samples.

The sample holds many counts of this clonotype. The chain carries TRBV29-1 and TRBJ2-3; no clear D gene. V lost 4 bases to trimming and J lost 4 bases, with 6 bases between them. This CDR3 comprises 11 residues. Germline V gene lookup returns CDR1 SQVTM and CDR2 ANQGSEA. The DNA for the CDR3 is TGCAGCGTTGGTACAGCAGATACGCAGTATTTT. Its protein is CSVGTADTQYF.

This clonotype was observed at least ten times. V usage is TRBV12-3 or TRBV12-4 and J usage is TRBJ2-1; 12 positions agree with TRBD2. CDR3 length: 15 amino acids. Trimming took 3 bases from V and 12 from J; bases not matched to a gene: 9. The CDR3 coding sequence is TGTGCCAGCAGTTTTCGAGCTAGCGGGGGGGCGCGGCAGTTCTTC. It encodes CASSFRASGGARQFF.

This clonotype was detected many times. The CDR3 coding sequence is TGTGCCATCAGTGAGTCCCCCTCAGCGGGGGCCACAGATACGCAGTATTTT. This sequence encodes CAISESPSAGATDTQYF. The chain is built from TRBV10-3 and TRBJ2-3; 8 nucleotides align to TRBD2. The germline V gene has CDR1 ENHRY and CDR2 SYGVKD. The CDR3 consists of 17 residues. The V and J ends lost 0 bases and 2 bases, in that order; junction bases with no gene match: 7.

This clonotype was seen repeatedly, ten times or more. The chain recombines TRBV25-1 with TRBJ2-2, with TRBD1 identical over 8 bases. The ends lost 3 bases at V and 0 bases at J; junction bases unmatched: 3. This CDR3 spans 16 amino acids. Germline V gene sequence: CDR1 MGHDK, CDR2 SYGVNS. The CDR3 region is CASSDFRGPNTGELFF. The CDR3 bases are TGTGCCAGCAGTGATTTCAGGGGGCCGAACACCGGGGAGCTGTTTTTT.

This clonotype was recorded at least ten times. The rearrangement links TRBV18 to TRBJ1-1; D not resolved. This CDR3 spans 15 amino acids. The ends were cut back, 2 bases at V and 2 bases at J, with 12 bases in the middle. Germline values: CDR1 KGHSH, CDR2 LQKENI. CDR3 region: CASSPVSFPNTEAFF. CDR3 in DNA: TGTGCCAGCTCACCAGTCAGTTTTCCCAACACTGAAGCTTTCTTT.

In this sample, this clonotype turned up many times. The gene calls are TRBV15 and TRBJ1-1; D remains ambiguous. Deletions cut 4 bases from V and 7 bases from J, with 16 bases between. CDR3 length equals 14 residues. In germline, CDR1 is LNHNV, CDR2 YYDKDF (reference sequence). Here the CDR3 reads CATSILTQGSEAFF. The CDR3 DNA reads TGTGCCACCAGCATACTAACCCAAGGGAGTGAAGCTTTCTTT. The full variable domain, its missing parts supplied by reference TRBV15 and TRBJ1-1, is DAMVIQNPRYQVTQFGKPVTLSCSQTLNHNVMYWYQQKSSQAPKLLFHYYDKDFNNEADTPDNFQSRRPNTSFCFLDIRSPGLGDTAMYLCATSILTQGSEAFFGQGTRLTVV.